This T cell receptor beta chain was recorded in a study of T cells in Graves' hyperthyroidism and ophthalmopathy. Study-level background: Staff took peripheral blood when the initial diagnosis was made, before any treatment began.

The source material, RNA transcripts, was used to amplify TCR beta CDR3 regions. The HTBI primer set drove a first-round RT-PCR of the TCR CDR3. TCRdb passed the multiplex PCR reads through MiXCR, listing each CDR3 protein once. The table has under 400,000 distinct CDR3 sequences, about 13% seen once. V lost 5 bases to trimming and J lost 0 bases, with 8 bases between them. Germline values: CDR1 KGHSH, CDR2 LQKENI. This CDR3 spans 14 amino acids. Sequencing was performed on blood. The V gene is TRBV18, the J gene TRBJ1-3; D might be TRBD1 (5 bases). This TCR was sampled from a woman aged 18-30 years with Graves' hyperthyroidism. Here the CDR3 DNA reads TGTGCCAGCTCAGCGAGGGGCTCTGGAAACACCATATATTTT. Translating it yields CASSARGSGNTIYF.